There are many counts of the clone carrying this T cell receptor (beta chain). The data are from a study of blood T cells in healthy people across ages. V shed 5 bases and J 2 bases; nucleotides not matched to a gene: 7. Germline values: CDR1 SEHNR, CDR2 FQNEAQ (reference sequence). The CDR3 is 15 amino acids. A J-beta primer mix and a sample-barcoded 5' primer were used in a second PCR of roughly 7 to 12 cycles. TCRdb independently ran MiXCR on the 5' RACE reads; one entry per CDR3 protein. The table includes approximately 880,000 distinct CDR3 sequences, approximately 49% detected once. V and J are TRBV7-9 and TRBJ2-3, with TRBD1 identical over 7 bases. This sequence originates from a man aged 25-45 years in good health. Sequenced input: blood. This CDR3 reads CASSQRTGVTDTQYF. CDR3 in DNA: TGTGCCAGCAGCCAAAGGACAGGAGTCACAGATACGCAGTATTTT.